This TCR beta chain was recovered during a study of shared clonotypes between healthy human individuals. Unmatched junction bases numbered 5, after V lost 7 bases and J lost 5 bases. Germline loops: CDR1 LNHDA, CDR2 SQIVND (reference sequence). CDR3 size: 13 residues. Clones were read by immunoSEQ multiplex PCR, and TCRdb kept only the in-frame ones, dropping some. Altogether over 700,000 clones are present, roughly 72% being singletons, with the ten largest covering more than 1.5%. Sequencing was done on a sample of memory CD4+ T cells sorted from blood. Subset in this sample: CD45RA-negative fraction. This clonotype originated in a woman in her twenties or thirties in good health. This rearrangement joins TRBV19 to TRBJ2-5, with 9 bases identical to TRBD1. CDR3 sequence: CASNSGQGETQYF. In DNA form, the CDR3 reads TGTGCCAGTAACTCAGGACAGGGGGAGACCCAGTACTTC.